The 20 T cell receptor beta chains presented below share a single source sample, sequenced in a study of response to subunit inactivated influenza vaccine listed by TCRdb under 2018. Explained via the paper, the time point label denotes: 45 to 50 days after influenza vaccine administration. Library method: RT-PCR. TCRdb records Illumina HiSeq 2500 as the sequencer. The public reads were quality trimmed at Q25 with fastp and then assembled into clones with MiXCR by TCRdb, keeping productive beta chains. Rows matching on CDR3 protein sequence are summarized as one entry with the most common DNA and genes. A total of approximately 500,000 distinct CDR3 sequences appear in this sample, 10% to 15% of them only once. The ten largest clones capture around 12% of the sample. The material was PBMCs from blood, obtained 45 days after vaccination. These receptor sequences come from a man aged 50 to 59 who received an inactivated influenza vaccine. Donor details come from another sample of the same person, matched by shared clones.

There are a few counts of this clonotype. The V gene is TRBV24-1, the J gene TRBJ2-2; D is uncertain. Germline CDR1 KGHDR, CDR2 SFDVKD. CDR3 length: 16 amino acids. The V end lost 4 bases, the J end lost 4 bases, and 15 bases lay between the germline ends. The CDR3 spells CATSDKGVSSTGELFF. The CDR3 nucleotides are TGTGCCACCAGTGACAAAGGAGTTAGTAGCACCGGGGAGCTGTTTTTT.

This clonotype was counted ten times or more. The V gene is TRBV6-5, the J gene TRBJ1-5, with D perhaps TRBD1 (6 bases). Germline CDR1 and CDR2: MNHEY and SVGAGI. The CDR3 contains 16 residues. V lost 2 bases to trimming and J lost 6 bases, with 17 bases between them. Here the CDR3 reads CASSYGTPGEGQPQHF. The CDR3 DNA reads as TGTGCCAGCAGTTACGGAACCCCAGGGGAAGGTCAGCCCCAGCATTTT.

The V call is TRBV6-7, the J call TRBJ2-3; possible D gene TRBD2, 6 bases. TRBV6-7 is assigned to the ORF class and has an uncertain function. CDR3 length: 15 residues. V lost 2 bases and J lost 0, with 9 bases in between. The DNA of the CDR3 is TGTGCCAGCAGTTACGCTGGGGGGAGCACAGATACGCAGTATTTT. Residues: CASSYAGGSTDTQYF.

The V gene is TRBV29-1, the J gene TRBJ2-2, with TRBD1 matching over 8 bases. This CDR3 spans 13 amino acids. Germline lookup yields CDR1 SQVTM and CDR2 ANQGSEA. V was clipped by 6 bases and J by 7 bases; unmatched bases: 7. DNA for the CDR3: TGCAGCGTGATGACAGGGGTGGACGGGGAGCTGTTTTTT. Encoded protein: CSVMTGVDGELFF.

V is TRBV2 and J is TRBJ2-1; no firm D call. The last part of the DNA fits TRBJ2-7 better; the J call may be wrong. This CDR3 region has 13 residues. The germline CDR1 and CDR2 sequences are SNHLY and FYNNEI. The CDR3, as DNA: TGTGCCAGCAGTGAAAACCGAGGAAATGAGCAGTACTTC. Its protein product is CASSENRGNEQYF.

This clonotype was seen a handful of times. The rearrangement links TRBV6-2 or TRBV6-3 to TRBJ1-5; perhaps TRBD1 as D (6 bases). CDR1 is MNHEY and CDR2 is SVGEGT in the germline V gene. This CDR3 is 15 amino acids long. The germline V and J ends were trimmed by 0 bases and 7 bases, with 13 bases remaining between them. The CDR3: CASSYSVRGHQPQHF. The CDR3 DNA reads as TGTGCCAGCAGTTACTCAGTACGGGGGCACCAGCCCCAGCATTTT.

The count of this clonotype is one. The chain carries TRBV14 and TRBJ2-1; tentative D call: TRBD1 (6 bases). V was shortened by 6 bases and J by 2 bases, with 26 bases between the two germline ends. Germline-derived CDR1 and CDR2 are SGHDN and FVKESK. CDR3 size: 19 residues. The CDR3 region has the DNA TGTGCCAGCAGACCCATCGGGGCAGGGGCAGGGAAGACCTACAATGAGCAGTTCTTC. It translates to CASRPIGAGAGKTYNEQFF.

This clonotype was detected many times. This chain connects TRBV20-1 to TRBJ2-6; D call uncertain. Per germline, CDR1 DFQATT and CDR2 SNEGSKA (reference sequence). The CDR3 has 15 residues. With 0 bases removed from V and 2 bases from J, the gap between germline ends came to 8 bases. This chain's CDR3 is CSARDLFAGANVLTF. The CDR3 nucleotides are TGCAGTGCTAGAGATCTGTTTGCTGGGGCCAACGTCCTGACTTTC.

This clonotype was counted only a few times. The chain recombines TRBV20-1 with TRBJ2-6; no reliable D call. Germline V gene sequence: CDR1 DFQATT, CDR2 SNEGSKA (reference sequence). The CDR3 consists of 12 residues. CDR3 sequence: CRMDSGANVLTF. In nucleotides, the CDR3 is TGCAGAATGGATTCTGGGGCCAACGTCCTGACTTTC.

This clonotype appeared many times. V is TRBV5-1 and J is TRBJ1-2; perhaps TRBD1 as D (6 bases). The CDR3 is 13 residues long. Trimming removed 5 bases from V and 3 bases from J, with 11 bases in between. CDR1 is SGHRS, CDR2 YFSETQ, per germline. Here the CDR3 DNA reads TGCGCCAGCAGAGAGGGGGTCGACTATGGCTACACCTTC. Protein sequence: CASREGVDYGYTF.

The rearrangement links TRBV4-3 to TRBJ2-3; TRBD2 matches at 7 bases. The germline CDR1 and CDR2 sequences are LGHNA and YSLEER. The CDR3 consists of 14 residues. J gave up 8 bases and V 2 bases, and 7 bases lay outside the gene matches. The CDR3 nucleotides read TGCGCCAGCAGCCAACAGCGGGGCCCCGTTACGCAGTATTTT. Its translation: CASSQQRGPVTQYF.

The rearrangement uses TRBV15 and TRBJ2-1; D gene ambiguous. The CDR3 is made up of 13 amino acids. Trimming removed 0 bases at V and 8 bases at J, with 8 bases between. Germline V gene lookup returns CDR1 LNHNV and CDR2 YYDKDF (reference sequence). For the CDR3, the DNA is TGTGCCACCAGCAGAGATAAGGGCCATGAGCAGTTCTTC. This translates into CATSRDKGHEQFF.

The V call is TRBV20-1, the J call TRBJ1-6; no clear D. CDR3 size: 13 residues. CDR1 and CDR2 from the germline V gene are DFQATT and SNEGSKA (reference sequence). Trimming took off 0 bases at V and 8 bases at J, with 8 bases between the two ends. The CDR3 reads CSARDTVDSPLHF. The CDR3 DNA follows: TGCAGTGCTAGAGATACCGTAGATTCACCCCTCCACTTT.

This chain joins TRBV5-1 and TRBJ2-1; 10 nucleotides line up with TRBD2. The CDR3 is 18 amino acids. Germline CDR1 is SGHRS and CDR2 is YFSETQ. Germline trimming cut 2 bases from V and 14 bases from J; bases unmatched to any gene: 22. CDR3 loop: CASSFRSAGTSAKVREFF. As DNA, the CDR3 is TGCGCCAGCAGCTTCCGGAGCGCCGGGACTAGCGCTAAAGTGAGGGAGTTCTTC.

This clonotype was seen a few times. This chain links TRBV6-1 with TRBJ1-2; 7 bases agree with TRBD1. Germline V CDR1 and CDR2: MNHNS, SASEGT. The trim removed 7 bases at V and 2 bases at J, leaving 7 bases unmatched. The CDR3 spans 14 residues. The chain's CDR3 is CASNTGEANYGYTF. In DNA, the CDR3 is TGTGCCAGCAATACAGGGGAGGCGAACTATGGCTACACCTTC.

This clonotype turned up a few times. The chain joins TRBV24-1 to TRBJ2-3; no firm D call. The CDR3 contains 13 residues. V lost 5 bases, J lost 3 bases, and 8 bases lay in between. CDR1 and CDR2 (germline): KGHDR, SFDVKD. CDR3: CATSAVTTDTQYF. DNA of the CDR3: TGTGCCACCAGTGCAGTCACTACAGATACGCAGTATTTT.

This chain connects TRBV2 to TRBJ2-7; TRBD2 matches 8 bases. Looked up from germline, CDR1 is SNHLY and CDR2 is FYNNEI. The CDR3 spans 14 residues. The J segment lost 2 bases and the V segment lost 4 bases, leaving 4 bases of the junction unmatched. The CDR3 nucleotides read TGTGCCAGCAGTGCACTAGCGGACCCCTACGAGCAGTACTTC. As protein: CASSALADPYEQYF.

Many counts were recorded for this clonotype. This sequence joins TRBV4-1 and TRBJ2-3, with 8 positions matching TRBD2. CDR3 length equals 15 residues. Germline CDR1 is MGHRA and CDR2 is YSYEKL. The ends lost 4 bases at V and 3 bases at J; junction bases unmatched: 6. For the CDR3, the DNA is TGCGCCAGCAGCCTTAGCGGGGCTGGTACAGATACGCAGTATTTT. Its protein product is CASSLSGAGTDTQYF.

The table lists this clonotype with many counts. The genes are TRBV5-1 and TRBJ2-7; TRBD1 aligns across 8 bases. The CDR3 covers 16 residues. Germline V gene data show CDR1 as SGHRS and CDR2 as YFSETQ. With 1 base clipped from V and 5 bases from J, the junction kept 11 bases outside the gene matches. The CDR3 DNA is TGCGCCAGCAGCTTGAGCGGCGGGACAGGATTTCACGAGCAGTACTTC. The encoded protein is CASSLSGGTGFHEQYF.

The gene calls are TRBV5-1 and TRBJ1-1; no reliable D call. The CDR3 has 13 amino acids. Germline V gene sequence: CDR1 SGHRS, CDR2 YFSETQ. The ends were cut back, 9 bases at V and 1 base at J, with 13 bases in the middle. The CDR3 DNA reads TGCGCCACCAGTCCCTCCGGGAACACTGAAGCTTTCTTT. This sequence encodes CATSPSGNTEAFF.